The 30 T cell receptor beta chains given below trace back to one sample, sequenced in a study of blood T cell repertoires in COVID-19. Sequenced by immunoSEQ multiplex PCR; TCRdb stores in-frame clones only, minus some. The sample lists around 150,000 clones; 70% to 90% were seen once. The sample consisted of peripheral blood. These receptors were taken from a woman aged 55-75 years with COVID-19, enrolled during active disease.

The CDR3 DNA reads as TGTGCCAGCAGCCCACGACAGACCACGTACGAGCAGTACGTC. It translates to CASSPRQTTYEQYV. The V call is TRBV5-6, the J call TRBJ2-7, with D possibly TRBD1 on 5 matching bases. With 4 bases removed from V and 4 bases from J, the gap between germline ends came to 15 bases. The CDR3 runs to 14 residues. CDR1 is SGHDT and CDR2 is YYEEEE in the germline V gene.

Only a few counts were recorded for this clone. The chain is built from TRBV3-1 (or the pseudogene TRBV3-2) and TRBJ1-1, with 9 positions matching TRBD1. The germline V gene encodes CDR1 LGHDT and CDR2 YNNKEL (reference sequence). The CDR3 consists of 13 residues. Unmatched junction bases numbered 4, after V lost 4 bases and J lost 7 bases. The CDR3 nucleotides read TGTGCCAGCAGCCGAGGACAGGGGCGTGAAGCTTTCTTT. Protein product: CASSRGQGREAFF.

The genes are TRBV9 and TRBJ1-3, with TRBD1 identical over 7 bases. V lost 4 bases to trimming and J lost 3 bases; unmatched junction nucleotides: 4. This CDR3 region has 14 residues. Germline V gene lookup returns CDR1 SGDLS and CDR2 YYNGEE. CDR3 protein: CASSSRTGGNTIYF. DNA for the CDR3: TGTGCCAGCAGCTCGCGGACAGGTGGAAACACCATATATTTT.

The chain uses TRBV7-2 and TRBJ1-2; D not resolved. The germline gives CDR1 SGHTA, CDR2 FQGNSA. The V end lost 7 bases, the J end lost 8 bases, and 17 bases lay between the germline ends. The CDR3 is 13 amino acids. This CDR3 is CASNIRRPGGYTF. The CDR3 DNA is TGTGCCAGCAACATCCGGCGGCCGGGGGGCTACACCTTC. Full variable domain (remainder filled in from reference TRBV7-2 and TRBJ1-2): GAGVSQSPSNKVTEKGKDVELRCDPISGHTALYWYRQSLGQGLEFLIYFQGNSAPDKSGLPSDRFSAERTGGSVSTLTIQRTQQEDSAVYLCASNIRRPGGYTFGSGTRLTVV.

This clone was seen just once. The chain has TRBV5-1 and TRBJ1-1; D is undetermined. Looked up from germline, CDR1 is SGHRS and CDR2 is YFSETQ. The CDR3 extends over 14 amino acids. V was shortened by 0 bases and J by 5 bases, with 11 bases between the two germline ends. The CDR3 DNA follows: TGCGCCAGCAGCTTGGTTATCGGGGAGACTGAAGCTTTCTTT. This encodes CASSLVIGETEAFF.

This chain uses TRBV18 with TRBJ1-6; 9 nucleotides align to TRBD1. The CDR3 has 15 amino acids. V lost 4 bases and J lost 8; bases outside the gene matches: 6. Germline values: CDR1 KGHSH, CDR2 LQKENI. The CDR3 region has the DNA TGTGCCAGCTCACGACAGGGGGAAGGGTATTCACCCCTCCACTTT. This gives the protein CASSRQGEGYSPLHF.

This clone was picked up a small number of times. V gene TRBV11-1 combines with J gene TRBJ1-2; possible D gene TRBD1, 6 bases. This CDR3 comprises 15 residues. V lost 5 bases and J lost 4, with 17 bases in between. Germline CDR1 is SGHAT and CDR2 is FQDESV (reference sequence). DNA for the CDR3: TGTGCCAGCAGCCTCGGGCCCGGACAGCTCTATGGCTACACCTTC. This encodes CASSLGPGQLYGYTF.

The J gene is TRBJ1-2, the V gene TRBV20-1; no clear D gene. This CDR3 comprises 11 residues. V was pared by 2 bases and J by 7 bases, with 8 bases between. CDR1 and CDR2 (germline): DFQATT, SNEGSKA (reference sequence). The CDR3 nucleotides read TGCAGTGCTAGATTTAGAGGTGGCTACACCTTC. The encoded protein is CSARFRGGYTF.

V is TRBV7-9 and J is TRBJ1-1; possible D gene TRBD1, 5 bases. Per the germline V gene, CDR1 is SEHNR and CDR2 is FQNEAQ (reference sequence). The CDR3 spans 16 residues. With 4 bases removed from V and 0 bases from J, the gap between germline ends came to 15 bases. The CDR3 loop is CASSSSDRQLNTEAFF. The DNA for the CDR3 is TGTGCCAGCAGCTCCAGCGATAGACAGTTGAACACTGAAGCTTTCTTT.

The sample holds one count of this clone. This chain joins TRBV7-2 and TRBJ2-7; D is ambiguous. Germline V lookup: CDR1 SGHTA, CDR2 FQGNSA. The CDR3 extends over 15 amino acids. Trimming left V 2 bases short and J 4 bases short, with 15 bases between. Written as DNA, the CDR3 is TGTGCCAGCAGCTTATCTTCCTCACGGGTTTACGAGCAGTACGTC. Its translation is CASSLSSSRVYEQYV.

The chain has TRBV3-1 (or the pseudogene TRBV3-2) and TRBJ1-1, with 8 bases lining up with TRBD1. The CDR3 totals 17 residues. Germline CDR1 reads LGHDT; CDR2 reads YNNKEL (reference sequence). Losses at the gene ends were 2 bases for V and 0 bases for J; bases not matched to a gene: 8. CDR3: CASSQLPGQAMNTEAFF. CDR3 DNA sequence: TGTGCCAGCAGCCAACTTCCGGGACAGGCAATGAACACTGAAGCTTTCTTT.

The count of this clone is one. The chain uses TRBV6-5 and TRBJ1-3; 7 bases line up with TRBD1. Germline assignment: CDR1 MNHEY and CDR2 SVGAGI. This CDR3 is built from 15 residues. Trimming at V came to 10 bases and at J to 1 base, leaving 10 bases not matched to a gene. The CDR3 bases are TGTGCCACCCGACAGGGCGGGATGTCTGGAAACACCATATATTTT. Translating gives CATRQGGMSGNTIYF.

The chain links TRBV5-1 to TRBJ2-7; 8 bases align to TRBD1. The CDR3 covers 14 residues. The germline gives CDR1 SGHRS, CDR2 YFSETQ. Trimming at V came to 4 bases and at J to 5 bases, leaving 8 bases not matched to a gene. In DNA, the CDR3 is TGCGCCAGCAGCACGGGACAGGTTACCGACGAGCAGTACTTC. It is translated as CASSTGQVTDEQYF. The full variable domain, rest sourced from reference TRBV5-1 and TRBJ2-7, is KAGVTQTPRYLIKTRGQQVTLSCSPISGHRSVSWYQQTPGQGLQFLFEYFSETQRNKGNFPGRFSGRQFSNSRSEMNVSTLELGDSALYLCASSTGQVTDEQYFGPGTRLTVT.

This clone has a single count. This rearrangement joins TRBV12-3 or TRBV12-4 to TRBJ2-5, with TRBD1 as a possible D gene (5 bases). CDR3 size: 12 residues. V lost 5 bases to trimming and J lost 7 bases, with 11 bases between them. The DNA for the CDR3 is TGTGCCAGCAGTAGGACATCTCGGACCCAGTACTTC. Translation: CASSRTSRTQYF.

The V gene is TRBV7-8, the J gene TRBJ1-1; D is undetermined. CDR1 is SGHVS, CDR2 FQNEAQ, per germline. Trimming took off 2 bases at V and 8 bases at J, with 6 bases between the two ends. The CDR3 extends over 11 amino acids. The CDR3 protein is CASSLTVEAFF. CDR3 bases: TGTGCCAGCAGCTTAACAGTGGAAGCTTTCTTT.

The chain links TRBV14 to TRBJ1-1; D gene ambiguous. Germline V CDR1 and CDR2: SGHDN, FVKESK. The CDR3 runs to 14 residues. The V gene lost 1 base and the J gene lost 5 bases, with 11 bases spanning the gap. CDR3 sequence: CASSQVAGRTEAFF. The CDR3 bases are TGTGCCAGCAGCCAAGTTGCAGGTAGAACTGAAGCTTTCTTT.

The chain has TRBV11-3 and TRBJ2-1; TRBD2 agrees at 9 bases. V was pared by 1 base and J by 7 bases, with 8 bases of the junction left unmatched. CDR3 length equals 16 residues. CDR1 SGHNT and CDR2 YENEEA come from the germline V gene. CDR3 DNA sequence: TGTGCCAGCAGCTTAGGGTGGCGGGGGGGCCTAAATGAGCAGTTCTTC. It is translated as CASSLGWRGGLNEQFF.

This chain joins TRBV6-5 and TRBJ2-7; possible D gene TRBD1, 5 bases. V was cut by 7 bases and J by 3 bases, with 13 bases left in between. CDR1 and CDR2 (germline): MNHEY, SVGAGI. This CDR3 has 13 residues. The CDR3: CASTQRGFYEQYV. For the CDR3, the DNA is TGTGCCAGCACCCAAAGGGGTTTCTACGAGCAGTACGTC.

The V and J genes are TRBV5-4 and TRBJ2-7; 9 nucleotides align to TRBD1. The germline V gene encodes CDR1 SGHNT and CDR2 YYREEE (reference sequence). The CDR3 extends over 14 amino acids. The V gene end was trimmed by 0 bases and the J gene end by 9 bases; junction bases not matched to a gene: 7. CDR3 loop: CASSLGQGEVVQYV. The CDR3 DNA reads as TGTGCCAGCAGCTTGGGACAGGGGGAAGTAGTGCAGTACGTC.

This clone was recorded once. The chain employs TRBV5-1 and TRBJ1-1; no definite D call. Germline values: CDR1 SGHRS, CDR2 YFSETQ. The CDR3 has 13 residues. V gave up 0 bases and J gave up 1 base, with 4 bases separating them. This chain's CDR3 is CASSLDRNTEAFF. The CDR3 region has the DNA TGCGCCAGCAGCTTGGACAGGAACACTGAAGCTTTCTTT.

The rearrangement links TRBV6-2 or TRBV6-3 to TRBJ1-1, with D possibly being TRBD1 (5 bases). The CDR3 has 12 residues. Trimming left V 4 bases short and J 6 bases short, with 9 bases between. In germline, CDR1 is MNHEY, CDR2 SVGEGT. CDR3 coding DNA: TGTGCCAGCAGTTGGGGGGGGTCTGAAGCTTTCTTT. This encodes CASSWGGSEAFF.

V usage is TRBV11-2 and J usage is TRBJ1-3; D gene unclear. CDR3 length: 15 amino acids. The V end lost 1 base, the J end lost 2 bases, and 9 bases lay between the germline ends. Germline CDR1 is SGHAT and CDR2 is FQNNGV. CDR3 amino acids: CASSLVRGPGNTIYF. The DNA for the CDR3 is TGTGCCAGCAGCTTAGTGAGAGGGCCTGGAAACACCATATATTTT.

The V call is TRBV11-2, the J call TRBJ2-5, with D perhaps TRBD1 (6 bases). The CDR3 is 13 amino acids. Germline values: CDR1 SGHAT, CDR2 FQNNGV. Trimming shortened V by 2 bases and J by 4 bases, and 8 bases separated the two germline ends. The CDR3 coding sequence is TGTGCCAGCAGCTTATCAGGGGTAGAGACCCAGTACTTC. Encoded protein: CASSLSGVETQYF.

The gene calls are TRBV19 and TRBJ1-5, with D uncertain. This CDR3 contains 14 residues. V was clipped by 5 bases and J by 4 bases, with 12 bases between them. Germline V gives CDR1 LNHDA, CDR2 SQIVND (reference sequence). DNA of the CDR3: TGTGCCAGTAGTTCGACGTCGAGGAATCAGCCCCAGCATTTT. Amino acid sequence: CASSSTSRNQPQHF. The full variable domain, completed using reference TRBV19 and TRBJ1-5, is DGGITQSPKYLFRKEGQNVTLSCEQNLNHDAMYWYRQDPGQGLRLIYYSQIVNDFQKGDIAEGYSVSREKKESFPLTVTSAQKNPTAFYLCASSSTSRNQPQHFGDGTRLSIL.

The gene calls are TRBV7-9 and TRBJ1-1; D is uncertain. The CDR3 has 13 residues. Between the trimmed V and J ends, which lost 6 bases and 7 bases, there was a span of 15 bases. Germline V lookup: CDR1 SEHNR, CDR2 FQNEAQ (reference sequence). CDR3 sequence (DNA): TGTGCCAGCAGAACCCTACGGTTGCTTGAAGCTTTCTTT. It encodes CASRTLRLLEAFF.

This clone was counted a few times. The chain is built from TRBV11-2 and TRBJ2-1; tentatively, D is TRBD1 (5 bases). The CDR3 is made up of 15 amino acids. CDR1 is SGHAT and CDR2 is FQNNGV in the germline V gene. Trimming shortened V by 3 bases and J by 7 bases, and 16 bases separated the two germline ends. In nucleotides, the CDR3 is TGTGCCAGCAGCTTCCTCCAGGGTAAGAGTAATGAGCAGTTCTTC. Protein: CASSFLQGKSNEQFF.

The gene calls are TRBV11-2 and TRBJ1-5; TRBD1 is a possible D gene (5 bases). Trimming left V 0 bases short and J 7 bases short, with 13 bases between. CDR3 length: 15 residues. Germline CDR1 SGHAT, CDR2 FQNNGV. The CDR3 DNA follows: TGTGCCAGCAGCTTAGATCGGGGGGTAGGGCAGCCCCAGCATTTT. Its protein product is CASSLDRGVGQPQHF.

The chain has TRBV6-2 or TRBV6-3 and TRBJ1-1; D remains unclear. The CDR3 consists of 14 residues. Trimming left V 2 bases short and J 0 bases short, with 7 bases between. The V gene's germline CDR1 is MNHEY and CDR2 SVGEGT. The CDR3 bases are TGTGCCAGCAGTTACAGCTTGGTGAACACTGAAGCTTTCTTT. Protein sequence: CASSYSLVNTEAFF.

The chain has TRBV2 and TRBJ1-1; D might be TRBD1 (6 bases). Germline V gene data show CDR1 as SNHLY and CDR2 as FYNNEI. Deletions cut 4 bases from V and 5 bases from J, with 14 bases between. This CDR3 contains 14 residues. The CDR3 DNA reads TGTGCCAGCAGTGGTTTTAGGGGGTTTACTGAAGCTTTCTTT. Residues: CASSGFRGFTEAFF.

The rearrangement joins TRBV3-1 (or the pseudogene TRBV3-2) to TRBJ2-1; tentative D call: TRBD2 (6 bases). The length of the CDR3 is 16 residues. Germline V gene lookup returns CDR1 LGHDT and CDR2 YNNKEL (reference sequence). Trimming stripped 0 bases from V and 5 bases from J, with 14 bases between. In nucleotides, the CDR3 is TGTGCCAGCAGCCAAGATTTGGCTAGCGTTAACAATGAGCAGTTCTTC. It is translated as CASSQDLASVNNEQFF.